The 2 T cell receptor beta chains listed next were all sequenced from one sample in a study of cytomegalovirus exposure and HLA in healthy donors. The repertoire was sequenced with immunoSEQ multiplex PCR; TCRdb's copy has only in-frame clones and lacks some. The sample contains 120,000 or so clones, about nine tenths of which appear only once. The material sequenced was PBMCs. These receptors all stem from a woman younger than 30 in good health and CMV-seronegative.

This sequence joins TRBV7-8 and TRBJ2-3, with 9 bases identical to TRBD1. The CDR3 spans 14 residues. The trim removed 9 bases at V and 3 bases at J, leaving 7 bases unmatched. Germline-derived CDR1 and CDR2 are SGHVS and FQNEAQ. This chain's CDR3 is CASTTGGGTDTQYF. CDR3 in DNA: TGTGCCAGTACTACAGGGGGCGGGACAGATACGCAGTATTTT.

The rearrangement uses TRBV12-5 and TRBJ1-5, with 7 bases fitting TRBD1. Germline assignment: CDR1 LGHNT and CDR2 FRNRAP. The CDR3 extends over 15 amino acids. Trimming cost V 1 base and J 2 bases; bases outside gene matches: 2. CDR3 bases: TGTGCTAGTGGTTTGGGCGGGACAGGCAATCAGCCCCAGCATTTT. It specifies CASGLGGTGNQPQHF. The variable domain in full, completed from reference TRBV12-5 and TRBJ1-5, reads DARVTQTPRHKVTEMGQEVTMRCQPILGHNTVFWYRQTMMQGLELLAYFRNRAPLDDSGMPKDRFSAEMPDATLATLKIQPSEPRDSAVYFCASGLGGTGNQPQHFGDGTRLSIL.